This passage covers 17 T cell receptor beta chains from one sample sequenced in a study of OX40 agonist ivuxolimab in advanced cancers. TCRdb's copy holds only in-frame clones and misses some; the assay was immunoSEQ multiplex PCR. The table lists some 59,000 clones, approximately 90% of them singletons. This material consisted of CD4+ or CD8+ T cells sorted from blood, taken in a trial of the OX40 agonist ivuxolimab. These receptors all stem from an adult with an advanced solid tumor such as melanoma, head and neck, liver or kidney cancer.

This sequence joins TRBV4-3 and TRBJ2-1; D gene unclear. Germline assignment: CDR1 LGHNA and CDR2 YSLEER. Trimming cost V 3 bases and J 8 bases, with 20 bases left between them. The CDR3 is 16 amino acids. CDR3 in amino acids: CASSQGTDVSIYEQFF. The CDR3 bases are TGCGCCAGCAGCCAGGGAACGGATGTTTCGATATATGAGCAGTTCTTC.

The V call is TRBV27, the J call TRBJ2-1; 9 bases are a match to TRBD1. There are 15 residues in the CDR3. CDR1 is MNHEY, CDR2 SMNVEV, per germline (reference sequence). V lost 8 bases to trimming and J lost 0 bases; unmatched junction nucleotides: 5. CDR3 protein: CASRGQGISYNEQFF. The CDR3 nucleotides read TGTGCCAGCCGGGGACAGGGTATCTCCTACAATGAGCAGTTCTTC.

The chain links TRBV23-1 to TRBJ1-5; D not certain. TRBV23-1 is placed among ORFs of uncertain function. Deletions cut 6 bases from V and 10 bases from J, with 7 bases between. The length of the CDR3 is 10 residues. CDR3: CASSPSPQHF. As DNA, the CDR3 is TGCGCCAGCAGCCCATCCCCCCAGCATTTT.

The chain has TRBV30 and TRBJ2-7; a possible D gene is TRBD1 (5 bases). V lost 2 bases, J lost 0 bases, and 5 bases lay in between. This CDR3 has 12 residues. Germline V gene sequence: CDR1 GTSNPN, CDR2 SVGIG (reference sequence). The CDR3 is CAWSQGSYEQYF. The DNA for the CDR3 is TGTGCCTGGAGTCAGGGCTCCTACGAGCAGTACTTC.

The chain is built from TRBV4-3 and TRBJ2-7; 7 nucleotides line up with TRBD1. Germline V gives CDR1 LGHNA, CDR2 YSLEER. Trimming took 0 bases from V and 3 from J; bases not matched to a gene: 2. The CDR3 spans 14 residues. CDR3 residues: CASSQDAGGYEQYF. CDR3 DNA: TGCGCCAGCAGCCAAGACGCAGGGGGCTACGAGCAGTACTTC.

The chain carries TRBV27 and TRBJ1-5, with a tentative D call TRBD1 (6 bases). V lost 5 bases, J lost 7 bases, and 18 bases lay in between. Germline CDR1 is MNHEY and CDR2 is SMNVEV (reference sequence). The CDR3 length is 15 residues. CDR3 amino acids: CASSGLGGRGQPQHF. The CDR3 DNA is TGTGCCAGCAGTGGCCTGGGGGGGCGGGGACAGCCCCAGCATTTT.

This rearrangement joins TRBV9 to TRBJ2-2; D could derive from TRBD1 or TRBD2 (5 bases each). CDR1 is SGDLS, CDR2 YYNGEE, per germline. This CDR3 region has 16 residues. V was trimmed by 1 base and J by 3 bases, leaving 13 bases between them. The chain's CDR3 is CASSVTGADDTGELFF. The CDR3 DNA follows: TGTGCCAGCAGCGTAACCGGGGCAGACGACACCGGGGAGCTGTTTTTT.

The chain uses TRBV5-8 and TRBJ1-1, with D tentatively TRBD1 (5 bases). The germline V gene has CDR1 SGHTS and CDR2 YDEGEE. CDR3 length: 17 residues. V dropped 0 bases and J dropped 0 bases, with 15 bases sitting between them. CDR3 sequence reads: CASSLEIGDLMNTEAFF. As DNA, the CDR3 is TGTGCCAGCAGCTTGGAGATAGGGGATTTAATGAACACTGAAGCTTTCTTT.

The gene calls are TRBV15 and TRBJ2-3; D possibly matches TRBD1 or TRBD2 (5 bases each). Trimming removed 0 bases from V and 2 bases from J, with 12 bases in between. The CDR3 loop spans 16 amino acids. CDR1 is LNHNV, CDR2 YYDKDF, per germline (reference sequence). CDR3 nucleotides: TGTGCCACCAGCAGAGATACAGGAGGCCTCACAGATACGCAGTATTTT. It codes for CATSRDTGGLTDTQYF. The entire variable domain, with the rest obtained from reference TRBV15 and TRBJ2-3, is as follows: DAMVIQNPRYQVTQFGKPVTLSCSQTLNHNVMYWYQQKSSQAPKLLFHYYDKDFNNEADTPDNFQSRRPNTSFCFLDIRSPGLGDTAMYLCATSRDTGGLTDTQYFGPGTRLTVL.

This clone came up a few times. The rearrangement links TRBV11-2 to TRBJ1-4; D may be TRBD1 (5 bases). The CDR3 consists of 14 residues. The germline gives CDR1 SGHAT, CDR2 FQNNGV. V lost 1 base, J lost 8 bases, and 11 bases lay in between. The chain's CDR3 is CASSLAVDREKLFF. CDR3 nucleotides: TGTGCCAGCAGCTTAGCAGTAGACAGAGAAAAACTGTTTTTT.

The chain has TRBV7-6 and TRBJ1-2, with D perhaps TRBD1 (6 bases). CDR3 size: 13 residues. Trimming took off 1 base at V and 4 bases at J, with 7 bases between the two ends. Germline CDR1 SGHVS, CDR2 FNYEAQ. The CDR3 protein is CASSLGTVYGYTF. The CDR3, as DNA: TGTGCCAGCAGCTTAGGGACAGTCTATGGCTACACCTTC.

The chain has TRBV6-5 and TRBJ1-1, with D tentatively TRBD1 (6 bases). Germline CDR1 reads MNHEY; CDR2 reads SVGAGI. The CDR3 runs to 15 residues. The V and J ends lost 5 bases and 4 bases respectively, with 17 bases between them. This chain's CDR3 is CASSHEGGSGTEAFF. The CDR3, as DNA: TGTGCCAGCAGTCACGAAGGGGGTTCTGGCACTGAAGCTTTCTTT.

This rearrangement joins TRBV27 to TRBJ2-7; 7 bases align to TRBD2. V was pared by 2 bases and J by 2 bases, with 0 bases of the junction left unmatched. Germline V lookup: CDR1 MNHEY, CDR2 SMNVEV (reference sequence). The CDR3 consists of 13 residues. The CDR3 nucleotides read TGTGCCAGCAGTTTAACTAGCGCCTACGAGCAGTACTTC. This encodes CASSLTSAYEQYF.

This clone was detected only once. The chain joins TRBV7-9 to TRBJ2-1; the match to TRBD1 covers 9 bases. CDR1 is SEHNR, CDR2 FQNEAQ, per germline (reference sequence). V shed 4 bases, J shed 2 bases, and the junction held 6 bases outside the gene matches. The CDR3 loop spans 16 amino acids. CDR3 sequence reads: CASSSTTGGAYNEQFF. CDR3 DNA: TGTGCCAGCAGCTCTACGACAGGGGGAGCCTACAATGAGCAGTTCTTC. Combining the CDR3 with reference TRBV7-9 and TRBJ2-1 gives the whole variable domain DTGVSQNPRHKITKRGQNVTFRCDPISEHNRLYWYRQTLGQGPEFLTYFQNEAQLEKSRLLSDRFSAERPKGSFSTLEIQRTEQGDSAMYLCASSSTTGGAYNEQFFGPGTRLTVL.

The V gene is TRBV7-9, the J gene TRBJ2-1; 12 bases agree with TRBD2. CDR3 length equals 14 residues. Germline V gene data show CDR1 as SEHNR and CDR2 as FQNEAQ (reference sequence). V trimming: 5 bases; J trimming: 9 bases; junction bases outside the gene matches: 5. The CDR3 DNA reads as TGTGCCAGCAGCCGACTAGCGGGAGAGGTTGAGCAGTTCTTC. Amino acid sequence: CASSRLAGEVEQFF.

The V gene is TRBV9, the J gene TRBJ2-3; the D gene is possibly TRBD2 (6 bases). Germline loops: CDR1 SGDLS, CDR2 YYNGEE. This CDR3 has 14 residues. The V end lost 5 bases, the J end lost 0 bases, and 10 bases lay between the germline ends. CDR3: CASSGGTSTDTQYF. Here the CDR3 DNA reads TGTGCCAGCAGTGGGGGGACTAGCACAGATACGCAGTATTTT.

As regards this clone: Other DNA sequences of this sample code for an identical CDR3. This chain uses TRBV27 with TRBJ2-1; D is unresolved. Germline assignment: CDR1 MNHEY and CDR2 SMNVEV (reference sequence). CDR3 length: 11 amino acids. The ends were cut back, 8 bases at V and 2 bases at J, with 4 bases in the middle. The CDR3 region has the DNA TGTGCCAGCTCAACCTACAATGAGCAGTTCTTC. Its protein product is CASSTYNEQFF.